A single sample gave rise to the 17 T cell receptor beta chains below, sequenced in a study of T cells in Graves' hyperthyroidism and ophthalmopathy. There were TCR beta CDR3 regions amplified from RNA transcripts. Initially, a first-round RT-PCR of the TCR CDR3 employed the HTBI primer set. TCRdb re-analysed the multiplex PCR reads in MiXCR, keeping a single row per CDR3 protein. The table has 600,000 to 750,000 distinct CDR3 sequences, 15% to 20% seen once. The sample comprised blood. The receptors here all came from a man aged 50 to 60 with Graves' hyperthyroidism.

There are a few counts of this clonotype. The chain links TRBV27 to TRBJ1-3; 8 bases match TRBD1. The CDR3 runs to 15 residues. Per the germline V gene, CDR1 is MNHEY and CDR2 is SMNVEV (reference sequence). Losses at the gene ends were 5 bases for V and 8 bases for J; bases not matched to a gene: 11. CDR3 sequence (DNA): TGTGCCAGCAGTGGACTCACAGGGGGAGGAGACACCATATATTTT. This encodes CASSGLTGGGDTIYF.

This clonotype came up many times. V is TRBV20-1 and J is TRBJ2-5; the D gene could be TRBD1 or TRBD2 (6 bases each). This CDR3 is built from 16 residues. Germline lookup yields CDR1 DFQATT and CDR2 SNEGSKA (reference sequence). The germline V and J ends were trimmed by 4 bases and 2 bases, with 20 bases remaining between them. The CDR3 sequence is CSAKIPGARGQETQYF. CDR3 nucleotide sequence: TGCAGTGCTAAGATCCCGGGGGCGAGGGGACAAGAGACCCAGTACTTC.

The chain has TRBV28 and TRBJ2-3; D is possibly TRBD1 or TRBD2 (6 bases each). The CDR3 is 15 amino acids. Trimming took off 5 bases at V and 2 bases at J, with 14 bases between the two ends. Looked up from germline, CDR1 is MDHEN and CDR2 is SYDVKM. The CDR3 bases are TGTGCCAGCAGTCCAGGGGACTTGAACACAGATACGCAGTATTTT. Translated: CASSPGDLNTDTQYF.

V and J are TRBV19 and TRBJ1-2; D might be TRBD1 (5 bases). The CDR3 has 16 residues. From germline, CDR1 is LNHDA and CDR2 SQIVND (reference sequence). The germline V and J ends were trimmed by 6 bases and 4 bases, with 21 bases remaining between them. The CDR3 protein is CASRHGTAQGTYGYTF. CDR3 bases: TGTGCCAGTAGACACGGGACTGCTCAGGGAACCTATGGCTACACCTTC.

For this clonotype: Being one base from a much bigger clone, this may be a read error. This chain uses TRBV30 with TRBJ1-1; D is perhaps TRBD1 (5 bases). CDR3 size: 13 residues. Germline CDR1 reads GTSNPN; CDR2 reads SVGIG (reference sequence). Trimming took off 5 bases at V and 4 bases at J, with 14 bases between the two ends. The CDR3: CAWGDSLTTEAFF. CDR3 sequence (DNA): TGTGCCTGGGGAGACAGCTTGACCACTGAAGCTTTCTTT.

This clonotype was observed a few times. This clone may be a read error of a much larger clone one base away. V and J are TRBV7-2 and TRBJ2-7; 8 bases agree with TRBD2. V trimming: 7 bases; J trimming: 5 bases; junction bases outside the gene matches: 10. The CDR3 contains 14 residues. Looked up from germline, CDR1 is SGHTA and CDR2 is FQGNSA. CDR3 protein: CASTLGGGIHEQYF. As DNA, the CDR3 is TGTGCCAGCACCCTAGGCGGGGGGATCCACGAGCAGTACTTC.

The genes are TRBV19 and TRBJ1-5, with D perhaps TRBD1 (6 bases). The V gene's germline CDR1 is LNHDA and CDR2 SQIVND (reference sequence). Deletions cut 5 bases from V and 1 base from J, with 15 bases between. This CDR3 has 16 residues. The CDR3 sequence is CASSPLHRVSNQPQHF. The DNA of the CDR3 is TGTGCCAGTAGTCCACTTCACAGGGTGAGCAATCAGCCCCAGCATTTT.

Regarding this clonotype: At one end, the junction sequence differs from germline, possibly due to a read error. This chain connects TRBV11-2 to TRBJ2-7; D is ambiguous. The CDR3 totals 11 residues. Germline values: CDR1 SGHAT, CDR2 FQNNGV. CDR3 bases: TGTGCCAGCAGCCGTGGGGTACAGCACTCCTTC. It specifies CASSRGVQHSF.

This sequence joins TRBV19 and TRBJ1-1; the D is unclear. CDR1 is LNHDA, CDR2 SQIVND, per germline (reference sequence). CDR3 length: 14 amino acids. V was pared by 7 bases and J by 1 base, with 13 bases between. CDR3 amino acids: CASTPGLRNTEAFF. For the CDR3, the DNA is TGTGCCAGTACCCCGGGTTTGCGGAACACTGAAGCTTTCTTT. The full variable domain, in which reference TRBV19 and TRBJ1-1 provide the parts outside the CDR3, is DGGITQSPKYLFRKEGQNVTLSCEQNLNHDAMYWYRQDPGQGLRLIYYSQIVNDFQKGDIAEGYSVSREKKESFPLTVTSAQKNPTAFYLCASTPGLRNTEAFFGQGTRLTVV.

The V gene is TRBV28, the J gene TRBJ2-1; tentative D call: TRBD2 (6 bases). The V and J ends lost 6 bases and 7 bases respectively, with 10 bases between them. This CDR3 comprises 12 residues. Germline values: CDR1 MDHEN, CDR2 SYDVKM. The CDR3 nucleotides are TGTGCCAGCAGCCGCGGGGCAAATGAGCAGTTCTTC. Protein product: CASSRGANEQFF.

The gene calls are TRBV6-1 and TRBJ1-1; D gene uncertain. V gave up 6 bases and J gave up 2 bases, with 13 bases separating them. Per the germline V gene, CDR1 is MNHNS and CDR2 is SASEGT. This CDR3 spans 14 amino acids. The CDR3 loop reads CASRLGERNTEAFF. CDR3 nucleotide sequence: TGTGCCAGCAGATTGGGCGAGCGAAACACTGAAGCTTTCTTT.

This clonotype was counted a few times. This sequence joins TRBV19 and TRBJ2-5; the match to TRBD1 covers 9 bases. CDR1 and CDR2 from the germline V gene are LNHDA and SQIVND (reference sequence). This CDR3 spans 14 amino acids. Trimming at V came to 11 bases and at J to 6 bases, leaving 13 bases not matched to a gene. The CDR3 DNA is TGTGCCTCCAAAGCGGGGACAGGGTTGCAGACCCAGTACTTC. Its translation: CASKAGTGLQTQYF.

This clonotype came up many times. The genes are TRBV13 and TRBJ2-3; 7 bases map to TRBD1. The CDR3 has 16 residues. Germline CDR1 and CDR2: PRHDT and FYEKMQ (reference sequence). V lost 0 bases to trimming and J lost 3 bases; unmatched junction nucleotides: 6. CDR3: CASSLGWGQKTDTQYF. The DNA for the CDR3 is TGTGCCAGCAGCTTAGGGTGGGGACAGAAAACAGATACGCAGTATTTT.

For this clonotype: This could be a read error, since a much larger clone is one nucleotide away. This chain connects TRBV19 to TRBJ2-7; either TRBD1 or TRBD2 may fit D (5 bases each). The germline gives CDR1 LNHDA, CDR2 SQIVND (reference sequence). The CDR3 has 14 amino acids. The DNA for the CDR3 is TGTGTCAGTAGTATATGGTACGGGGACCCTGAGCAGTACTTC. As protein: CVSSIWYGDPEQYF.

On this clonotype itself: This may be a read error, as it is one base from a much larger clone. In nucleotides, the CDR3 is TGTGCCAGCAGCTTAGTAGGGGGACCAACTGATGAAAAACTGTTTTTT. Amino acids: CASSLVGGPTDEKLFF. The chain combines TRBV7-9 with TRBJ1-4; D is possibly TRBD1 (6 bases). Looked up from germline, CDR1 is SEHNR and CDR2 is FQNEAQ (reference sequence). CDR3 size: 16 residues.

This clonotype was counted only a few times. J is TRBJ2-2 and V is TRBV18; D may be TRBD1 or TRBD2 (5 bases each). Looked up from germline, CDR1 is KGHSH and CDR2 is LQKENI. This CDR3 is built from 14 residues. The V end was cut by 7 bases, the J end by 0 bases, with 9 bases between. CDR3 in amino acids: CASCSGPNTGELFF. The CDR3 bases are TGTGCCAGCTGTTCGGGGCCGAACACCGGGGAGCTGTTTTTT.

This clonotype was counted a few times. The rearrangement links TRBV2 to TRBJ2-4; 8 nucleotides agree with TRBD1. Per germline, CDR1 SNHLY and CDR2 FYNNEI. The CDR3 sequence is 11 residues long. The trim removed 10 bases at V and 8 bases at J, leaving 4 bases unmatched. In DNA form, the CDR3 reads TGTGCCACTGACAGGGGCCACATTCAGTACTTC. This gives the protein CATDRGHIQYF.